This T cell receptor beta chain was identified in a study of regulatory T cells in long-lasting Graves disease. Time point indicated: persistent/refractory GD, antithyroid drugs over 5 years with positive TRAb. The TCR library was prepared using RNA isolated from PBMCs. Construction of the TCR beta libraries employed iRepertoire HTBI primers in conjunction with Arm-PCR of CDR3 regions. As handled by the study authors: Identified across the samples were 55 to 75 TRBV segments and around 14 TRBJ segments. TCRdb fed the multiplex PCR reads into MiXCR, producing one record per CDR3 protein. Here the V and J calls rest on TCRdb's processing, not on the authors' analysis. The repertoire holds over 650,000 distinct CDR3 sequences, with 30% as singletons. This material consisted of peripheral blood mononuclear cells (PBMCs), taken when the disease was refractory, from a patient treated with antithyroid drugs. The sequence derives from a female donor with Graves disease.

In DNA, the CDR3 is TGCAGCGCCACACGACTAGCGGGGTACCAAGAGACCCAGTACTTC. This translates into CSATRLAGYQETQYF. The chain carries TRBV29-1 and TRBJ2-5, with 11 bases lining up with TRBD2. CDR3 size: 15 residues. J lost 0 bases, V lost 7 bases, and 7 bases had no gene match. Per the germline V gene, CDR1 is SQVTM and CDR2 is ANQGSEA.